What follows describes a single TCR beta chain. The antigen remains undetermined. The donor population consisted of healthy HIV-negative adults with no recent acute infections or vaccinations. The sample comes from a study of shared clonotypes between healthy human individuals. Findings and limits, study-wide: The donor pool, a small one, limited the genetic and exposure-history diversity represented. Memory subsets had estimated richness that was generally smaller than that of naive subsets.

Assay used: immunoSEQ multiplex PCR; TCRdb lists only in-frame clones, some missing. The table includes roughly 1,000,000 clones, 75% to 80% detected once. CDR1 is SGHTA, CDR2 FQGTGA, per germline. Trimming pared 5 bases from V and 3 bases from J, leaving 12 bases between. The CDR3 is 14 amino acids. The V gene is TRBV7-3, the J gene TRBJ2-3; tentatively, D is TRBD2 (5 bases). Sequenced: memory CD4+ T cells from PBMCs. Noted subset: CD45RA-negative fraction. The source is a man younger than 35 in good health. Some clones in this sample may be carry-over from other donors' samples. The CDR3 sequence: CASSRSTGTDTQYF. The CDR3 DNA sequence: TGTGCCAGCAGCCGAAGCACGGGGACAGATACGCAGTATTTT.